A single sample is the source of the 8 T cell receptor beta chains below, sequenced in a study of siplizumab effects on memory and regulatory T cells. Clones were read by immunoSEQ multiplex PCR, and TCRdb kept only the in-frame ones, dropping some. The data hold about 40,000 clones, with more than 80% observed a single time. Sequenced sample: naive CD4+ T cells sorted from blood. These receptors were taken from a human donor in good health.

The rearrangement joins TRBV7-6 to TRBJ2-1; possible D gene TRBD1, 6 bases. The CDR3 consists of 14 residues. The germline gives CDR1 SGHVS, CDR2 FNYEAQ. V was trimmed by 6 bases and J by 3 bases, leaving 12 bases between them. Here the CDR3 reads CASRGADSYNEQFF. The CDR3, as DNA: TGTGCCAGCAGGGGGGCCGACAGCTACAATGAGCAGTTCTTC.

CDR3 in DNA: TGTGCCGTTGGAACCCGACAGGCGCGGGATCACGAGCAGTACTTC. Translating gives CAVGTRQARDHEQYF. The rearrangement links TRBV10-3 to TRBJ2-5; D could derive from TRBD1 or TRBD2 (6 bases each). The J call may be in error: the DNA end matches TRBJ2-7 better. The V gene's germline CDR1 is ENHRY and CDR2 SYGVKD. This CDR3 is built from 15 residues.

This clone was counted only a few times. The chain is built from TRBV10-1 and TRBJ1-5; D is unclear. Germline CDR1 WNHNN, CDR2 SYGVQD (reference sequence). V dropped 8 bases and J dropped 1 base, with 12 bases sitting between them. The CDR3 is 14 residues long. The CDR3 region has the DNA TGCGCCAGCCTGGAGCCGGGAAGCAATCAGCCCCAGCATTTT. Encoded protein: CASLEPGSNQPQHF.

This clone turned up a few times. The chain joins TRBV6-5 to TRBJ2-7, with 8 bases matching TRBD2. Germline-derived CDR1 and CDR2 are MNHEY and SVGAGI. V shed 6 bases and J 6 bases; nucleotides not matched to a gene: 10. This CDR3 spans 14 amino acids. CDR3 region: CASRRGGQGSEQYF. The CDR3 coding sequence is TGTGCCAGCAGACGGGGGGGGCAGGGTTCCGAGCAGTACTTC.

The chain has TRBV7-9 and TRBJ2-1; D uncertain. Per the germline V gene, CDR1 is SEHNR and CDR2 is FQNEAQ (reference sequence). Trimming left V 2 bases short and J 6 bases short, with 14 bases between. This CDR3 contains 15 residues. CDR3 DNA sequence: TGTGCCAGCAGCTTACTACTTCCCCAAAGCAATGAGCAGTTCTTC. Amino acid sequence: CASSLLLPQSNEQFF. Supplemented by reference TRBV7-9 and TRBJ2-1, the full variable domain reads DTGVSQNPRHKITKRGQNVTFRCDPISEHNRLYWYRQTLGQGPEFLTYFQNEAQLEKSRLLSDRFSAERPKGSFSTLEIQRTEQGDSAMYLCASSLLLPQSNEQFFGPGTRLTVL.

The V and J genes are TRBV30 and TRBJ2-3, with TRBD1 identical over 9 bases. The CDR3 runs to 16 residues. J was trimmed by 3 bases and V by 4 bases; bases with no gene match: 11. Looked up from germline, CDR1 is GTSNPN and CDR2 is SVGIG (reference sequence). The CDR3 spells CAWNRRTGDGTDTQYF. DNA of the CDR3: TGTGCCTGGAACCGAAGGACAGGGGATGGGACAGATACGCAGTATTTT. The variable domain in full, completed from reference TRBV30 and TRBJ2-3, reads SQTIHQWPATLVQPVGSPLSLECTVEGTSNPNLYWYRQAAGRGLQLLFYSVGIGQISSEVPQNLSASRPQDRQFILSSKKLLLSDSGFYLCAWNRRTGDGTDTQYFGPGTRLTVL.

The J gene is TRBJ1-3, the V gene TRBV11-3; D is uncertain. With 4 bases removed from V and 0 bases from J, the gap between germline ends came to 7 bases. CDR3 size: 14 residues. Germline lookup yields CDR1 SGHNT and CDR2 YENEEA. Here the CDR3 DNA reads TGTGCCAGCAGCTCGAGGGACTCTGGAAACACCATATATTTT. Protein product: CASSSRDSGNTIYF.

This clone was picked up a small number of times. V is TRBV19 and J is TRBJ1-2; D uncertain. V was trimmed by 5 bases and J by 8 bases, leaving 12 bases between them. The V gene's germline CDR1 is LNHDA and CDR2 SQIVND (reference sequence). The length of the CDR3 is 12 residues. For the CDR3, the DNA is TGTGCCAGTAGTGTTACAGAGAAAGGCTACACCTTC. Translating it yields CASSVTEKGYTF.